A single sample is the source of the 12 T cell receptor beta chains below, sequenced in a study of blood T cell repertoires in COVID-19. The repertoire was sequenced with immunoSEQ multiplex PCR; TCRdb's copy has only in-frame clones and lacks some. Of about 400,000 clones listed, just under 90% are singletons. Input material: PBMCs or T cells enriched from blood (not recorded which). The receptor source for this set is a woman aged 25-40 years who had recovered from COVID-19.

This rearrangement joins TRBV5-1 to TRBJ2-7; 8 bases are a match to TRBD1. CDR1 SGHRS and CDR2 YFSETQ come from the germline V gene. Trimming at V came to 4 bases and at J to 2 bases, leaving 8 bases not matched to a gene. The CDR3 is 15 residues long. This CDR3 is CASSPRTGLTYEQYF. CDR3 nucleotide sequence: TGCGCCAGCAGCCCGCGGACAGGGTTAACCTACGAGCAGTACTTC.

The chain is built from TRBV7-2 and TRBJ1-5; 7 nucleotides match TRBD1. Unmatched junction bases numbered 3, after V lost 1 base and J lost 6 bases. The CDR3 extends over 14 amino acids. Germline values: CDR1 SGHTA, CDR2 FQGNSA. CDR3 residues: CASSLGAGGQPQHF. For the CDR3, the DNA is TGTGCCAGCAGCTTAGGGGCAGGGGGTCAGCCCCAGCATTTT.

This sequence joins TRBV11-2 and TRBJ2-3; unclear D gene. There are 15 residues in the CDR3. Germline CDR1 and CDR2: SGHAT and FQNNGV. Trimming cost V 2 bases and J 0 bases, with 9 bases left between them. The chain's CDR3 is CASSLFSTSTDTQYF. In DNA, the CDR3 is TGTGCCAGCAGCTTATTTTCAACTAGCACAGATACGCAGTATTTT. The full variable domain, rest sourced from reference TRBV11-2 and TRBJ2-3, is EAGVAQSPRYKIIEKRQSVAFWCNPISGHATLYWYQQILGQGPKLLIQFQNNGVVDDSQLPKDRFSAERLKGVDSTLKIQPAKLEDSAVYLCASSLFSTSTDTQYFGPGTRLTVL.

CDR3 sequence: CASMERSANTGELFF. In DNA form, the CDR3 reads TGTGCCAGCATGGAGCGTAGCGCGAACACCGGGGAGCTGTTTTTT. The genes are TRBV2 and TRBJ2-2; a possible D gene is TRBD2 (5 bases). This CDR3 region has 15 residues. The germline gives CDR1 SNHLY, CDR2 FYNNEI. The V gene lost 7 bases and the J gene lost 0 bases, with 12 bases spanning the gap.

This sequence joins TRBV14 and TRBJ1-4; D is perhaps TRBD1 (6 bases). The germline gives CDR1 SGHDN, CDR2 FVKESK. CDR3 size: 15 residues. Trimming shortened V by 2 bases and J by 7 bases, and 14 bases separated the two germline ends. The CDR3 coding sequence is TGTGCCAGCAGCCAAATTCAGACCAGGGGTGAAAAACTGTTTTTT. Its protein product is CASSQIQTRGEKLFF.

V and J are TRBV7-3 and TRBJ1-1; D might be TRBD1 (6 bases). CDR1 and CDR2 from the germline V gene are SGHTA and FQGTGA. The CDR3 spans 15 residues. Between the trimmed V and J ends, which lost 5 bases and 0 bases, there was a span of 13 bases. DNA for the CDR3: TGTGCCAGCAGCACCCACAGGGTGATGAACACTGAAGCTTTCTTT. It encodes CASSTHRVMNTEAFF.

This clone was seen once. CDR3 in DNA: TGTGCCAGCAGCCAAGATGCACAGAACTATGGCTACACCTTC. This sequence encodes CASSQDAQNYGYTF. This chain links TRBV3-1 (or the pseudogene TRBV3-2) with TRBJ1-2; no clear D. CDR3 size: 14 residues. Trimming stripped 0 bases from V and 2 bases from J, with 7 bases between. Germline lookup yields CDR1 LGHDT and CDR2 YNNKEL (reference sequence).

The rearrangement uses TRBV2 and TRBJ2-2; 8 bases are shared with TRBD2. V trimming: 5 bases; J trimming: 9 bases; junction bases outside the gene matches: 5. The length of the CDR3 is 13 residues. Germline V gene sequence: CDR1 SNHLY, CDR2 FYNNEI. CDR3 in DNA: TGTGCCAGCAGTTCCGGGGGGGCCCGGGAGCTGTTTTTT. As protein: CASSSGGARELFF.

The gene calls are TRBV5-1 and TRBJ2-7; 9 bases match TRBD1. Germline assignment: CDR1 SGHRS and CDR2 YFSETQ. CDR3 length equals 16 residues. Trimming took 4 bases from V and 2 from J; bases not matched to a gene: 10. This CDR3 reads CASSPFPGQGAYEQYF. The CDR3 DNA reads TGCGCCAGCAGCCCTTTCCCGGGACAGGGTGCCTACGAGCAGTACTTC.

V usage is TRBV28 and J usage is TRBJ2-6; TRBD1 matches at 7 bases. The CDR3 covers 14 residues. The J segment lost 1 base and the V segment lost 9 bases, leaving 3 bases of the junction unmatched. Germline lookup yields CDR1 MDHEN and CDR2 SYDVKM. The chain's CDR3 is CASNRGSGANVLTF. The DNA for the CDR3 is TGTGCCAGTAACAGGGGTTCTGGGGCCAACGTCCTGACTTTC.

The chain employs TRBV7-3 and TRBJ1-2, with D tentatively TRBD1 (6 bases). The CDR3 has 15 amino acids. The ends were cut back, 1 base at V and 8 bases at J, with 17 bases in the middle. CDR1 is SGHTA, CDR2 FQGTGA, per germline. CDR3: CASSLSQGIGEGYTF. The CDR3 bases are TGTGCCAGCAGCTTAAGCCAGGGGATAGGAGAAGGCTACACCTTC. The variable domain in full, with the rest retrieved from reference TRBV7-3 and TRBJ1-2, is GAGVSQTPSNKVTEKGKYVELRCDPISGHTALYWYRQSLGQGPEFLIYFQGTGAADDSGLPNDRFFAVRPEGSVSTLKIQRTERGDSAVYLCASSLSQGIGEGYTFGSGTRLTVV.

This rearrangement joins TRBV5-1 to TRBJ2-6; 9 bases agree with TRBD1. The ends lost 0 bases at V and 2 bases at J; junction bases unmatched: 3. CDR1 and CDR2 (germline): SGHRS, YFSETQ. The length of the CDR3 is 17 residues. Here the CDR3 DNA reads TGCGCCAGCAGCTTGGCGGGACAGGGTCCTGGGGCCAACGTCCTGACTTTC. Protein: CASSLAGQGPGANVLTF. Based on the CDR3 plus reference TRBV5-1 and TRBJ2-6, the full variable domain is KAGVTQTPRYLIKTRGQQVTLSCSPISGHRSVSWYQQTPGQGLQFLFEYFSETQRNKGNFPGRFSGRQFSNSRSEMNVSTLELGDSALYLCASSLAGQGPGANVLTFGAGSRLTVL.